This TCR beta chain comes out of a study of blood T cell repertoires in COVID-19. Study at large: Acute-phase and convalescent COVID-19 samples originated in the United States, Italy and Spain.

Original processing methods: It was from reference gene primer amplification that nucleated cell counts were estimated. The protocol was immunoSEQ multiplex PCR, while the TCRdb copy is restricted to in-frame clones and leaves out a portion. For V, J and clone size, that table is used; D and trimming come from the DNA. The sample yields roughly 150,000 clones, 85% seen once. While infection was still active, Seattle patients were enrolled and then followed longitudinally. Trimming stripped 5 bases from V and 2 bases from J, with 9 bases between. The CDR3 is 14 residues long. CDR1 is MNHEY and CDR2 is SMNVEV in the germline V gene (reference sequence).

The clonotype originates from a woman older than 75 with COVID-19, enrolled during active disease. The chain is built from TRBV27 and TRBJ2-2; tentative D call: TRBD2 (6 bases). The specimen was peripheral blood. The CDR3 is CASSAGTNTGELFF. The DNA of the CDR3 is TGTGCCAGCAGTGCGGGAACTAACACCGGGGAGCTGTTTTTT.